The 15 T cell receptor beta chains below all came from one sample that was sequenced in a study of blood T cell repertoires in COVID-19. Clones were read by immunoSEQ multiplex PCR, and TCRdb kept only the in-frame ones, dropping some. The table includes under 250,000 clones, approximately 80% detected once. The sequenced sample was peripheral blood. Receptors originate from a human donor in a cohort sampled during active COVID-19.

The chain links TRBV10-3 to TRBJ2-5, with TRBD1 identical over 9 bases. Germline CDR1 and CDR2: ENHRY and SYGVKD. The CDR3 runs 15 residues. V was clipped by 2 bases and J by 5 bases; unmatched bases: 6. The CDR3 loop is CAISEVGQGMETQYF. The CDR3 DNA sequence: TGTGCCATCAGTGAGGTGGGACAGGGAATGGAGACCCAGTACTTC.

This chain connects TRBV19 to TRBJ1-2; 8 nucleotides line up with TRBD1. This CDR3 region has 13 residues. Germline lookup yields CDR1 LNHDA and CDR2 SQIVND (reference sequence). The V segment lost 5 bases and the J segment 4 bases; nucleotides outside the gene matches: 3. CDR3 in amino acids: CASSLTGGYGYTF. CDR3 coding DNA: TGTGCCAGTAGTCTCACAGGGGGCTATGGCTACACCTTC.

V usage is TRBV4-2 and J usage is TRBJ2-3, with D hard to call. Germline lookup yields CDR1 LGHNA and CDR2 YNFKEQ. This CDR3 spans 13 amino acids. Trimming shortened V by 0 bases and J by 5 bases, and 6 bases separated the two germline ends. The CDR3 is CASSQDVRDTQYF. The DNA of the CDR3 is TGTGCCAGCAGCCAAGATGTGAGAGATACGCAGTATTTT.

The V gene is TRBV6-6, the J gene TRBJ2-7, with TRBD2 as a possible D gene (6 bases). The V end lost 11 bases, the J end lost 0 bases, and 23 bases lay between the germline ends. Germline CDR1 is MNHNY and CDR2 is SVGAGI (reference sequence). The CDR3 covers 16 residues. In DNA, the CDR3 is TGTGCCTCTTCTTGGGGGGTCGGGGAGAGCTCCTACGAGCAGTACTTC. It translates to CASSWGVGESSYEQYF.

The genes are TRBV18 and TRBJ2-2, with 8 bases identical to TRBD2. CDR1 KGHSH and CDR2 LQKENI come from the germline V gene. The CDR3 length is 15 residues. Germline trimming cut 6 bases from V and 4 bases from J; bases unmatched to any gene: 7. The CDR3 DNA reads TGTGCCAGCTCCGTCATAGCGGGGAGCACCGGGGAGCTGTTTTTT. This translates into CASSVIAGSTGELFF.

This clone was seen a handful of times. This chain connects TRBV5-4 to TRBJ1-1, with 10 bases fitting TRBD1. The ends lost 0 bases at V and 12 bases at J; junction bases unmatched: 14. This CDR3 has 16 amino acids. Germline-derived CDR1 and CDR2 are SGHNT and YYREEE (reference sequence). Here the CDR3 DNA reads TGTGCCAGCAGCTTGGAGTTAGTCAGGACAGGGGGATTGTCTTTCTTT. This codes for CASSLELVRTGGLSFF.

This rearrangement joins TRBV19 to TRBJ2-3; D is undetermined. This CDR3 has 16 residues. Between the trimmed V and J ends, which lost 1 base and 0 bases, there was a span of 11 bases. Germline V gene data show CDR1 as LNHDA and CDR2 as SQIVND (reference sequence). CDR3: CASSIGDSSSTDTQYF. The CDR3 region has the DNA TGTGCCAGTAGTATAGGCGACTCCTCTAGCACAGATACGCAGTATTTT.

The gene calls are TRBV24-1 and TRBJ1-5, with 8 bases fitting TRBD1. The V gene end was trimmed by 5 bases and the J gene end by 0 bases; junction bases not matched to a gene: 8. This CDR3 is built from 17 residues. Germline lookup yields CDR1 KGHDR and CDR2 SFDVKD. DNA of the CDR3: TGTGCCACCAGTGGCAACAGCAGGGGGCTTAGCAATCAGCCCCAGCATTTT. Its protein is CATSGNSRGLSNQPQHF.

The chain is built from TRBV19 and TRBJ2-3, with 10 bases that match TRBD2. Per germline, CDR1 LNHDA and CDR2 SQIVND (reference sequence). J was trimmed by 4 bases and V by 3 bases; bases with no gene match: 1. The length of the CDR3 is 14 residues. CDR3 in amino acids: CASSMLAGADTQYF. The DNA for the CDR3 is TGTGCCAGTAGTATGCTAGCGGGAGCAGATACGCAGTATTTT. The full variable domain, rest sourced from reference TRBV19 and TRBJ2-3, is DGGITQSPKYLFRKEGQNVTLSCEQNLNHDAMYWYRQDPGQGLRLIYYSQIVNDFQKGDIAEGYSVSREKKESFPLTVTSAQKNPTAFYLCASSMLAGADTQYFGPGTRLTVL.

The chain carries TRBV5-1 and TRBJ1-2; TRBD1 matches at 8 bases. V lost 4 bases, J lost 6 bases, and 14 bases stayed unmatched. This CDR3 has 16 residues. CDR1 is SGHRS and CDR2 is YFSETQ in the germline V gene. CDR3 in DNA: TGCGCCAGCAGCATGACAGGGGTAAGGGACCAGGATGGCTACACCTTC. Protein sequence: CASSMTGVRDQDGYTF.

The rearrangement uses TRBV24-1 and TRBJ1-4; 7 bases agree with TRBD1. The CDR3 contains 15 residues. The ends lost 5 bases at V and 6 bases at J; junction bases unmatched: 8. Per the germline V gene, CDR1 is KGHDR and CDR2 is SFDVKD. CDR3 loop: CATSASDREYEKLFF. DNA for the CDR3: TGTGCCACCAGTGCCTCCGACAGGGAGTATGAAAAACTGTTTTTT.

This chain joins TRBV7-2 and TRBJ1-5, with a weak D call TRBD1 (6 bases). Trimming removed 5 bases at V and 2 bases at J, with 13 bases between. CDR1 is SGHTA and CDR2 is FQGNSA in the germline V gene. The CDR3 has 15 residues. CDR3 sequence reads: CASSPRGGRNQPQHF. DNA for the CDR3: TGTGCCAGCAGCCCAAGGGGGGGTCGCAATCAGCCCCAGCATTTT. Full variable domain (rest looked up from reference TRBV7-2 and TRBJ1-5): GAGVSQSPSNKVTEKGKDVELRCDPISGHTALYWYRQSLGQGLEFLIYFQGNSAPDKSGLPSDRFSAERTGGSVSTLTIQRTQQEDSAVYLCASSPRGGRNQPQHFGDGTRLSIL.

The chain carries TRBV7-6 and TRBJ2-1; 9 bases map to TRBD1. The CDR3 runs to 16 residues. Germline V lookup: CDR1 SGHVS, CDR2 FNYEAQ. V lost 4 bases to trimming and J lost 7 bases; unmatched junction nucleotides: 11. CDR3 residues: CASSSTGTGHLNEQFF. CDR3 nucleotide sequence: TGTGCCAGCAGCTCGACCGGGACAGGGCACTTAAATGAGCAGTTCTTC.

The chain couples TRBV10-3 to TRBJ1-5; D may be TRBD1 (6 bases). The length of the CDR3 is 13 residues. The V and J ends lost 4 bases and 3 bases respectively, with 7 bases between them. CDR1 ENHRY and CDR2 SYGVKD come from the germline V gene. CDR3 residues: CAISGGLNQPQHF. CDR3 in DNA: TGTGCCATCAGTGGGGGGCTCAATCAGCCCCAGCATTTT.

This clone was counted only a few times. V gene TRBV13 combines with J gene TRBJ2-7, with 14 bases aligning to TRBD2. Germline V gives CDR1 PRHDT, CDR2 FYEKMQ (reference sequence). The CDR3 contains 15 residues. Trimming took 5 bases from V and 7 from J; bases not matched to a gene: 7. The CDR3 nucleotides read TGTGCCAGCAGCCTCCGACTAGCGGGAGGGTTAGAGCAGTACTTC. Translated, it gives CASSLRLAGGLEQYF.